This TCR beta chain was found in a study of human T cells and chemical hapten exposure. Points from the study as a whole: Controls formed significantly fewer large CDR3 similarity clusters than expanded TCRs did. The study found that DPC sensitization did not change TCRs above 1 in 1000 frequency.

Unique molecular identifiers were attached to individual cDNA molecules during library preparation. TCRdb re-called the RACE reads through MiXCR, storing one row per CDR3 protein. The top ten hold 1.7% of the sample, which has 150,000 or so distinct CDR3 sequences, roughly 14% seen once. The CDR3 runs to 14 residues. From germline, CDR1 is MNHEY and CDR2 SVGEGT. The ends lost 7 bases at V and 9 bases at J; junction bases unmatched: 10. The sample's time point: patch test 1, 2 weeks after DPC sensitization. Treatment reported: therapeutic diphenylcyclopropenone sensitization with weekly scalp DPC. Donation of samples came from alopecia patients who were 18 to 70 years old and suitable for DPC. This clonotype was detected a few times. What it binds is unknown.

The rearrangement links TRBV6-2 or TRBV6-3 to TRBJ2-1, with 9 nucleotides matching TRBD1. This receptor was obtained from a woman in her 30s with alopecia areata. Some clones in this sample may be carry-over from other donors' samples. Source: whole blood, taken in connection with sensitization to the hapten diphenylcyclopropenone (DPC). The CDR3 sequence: CASKGTGSNIEQFF. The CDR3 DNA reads TGTGCCAGCAAAGGGACAGGGTCTAACATTGAGCAGTTCTTC.